The T cell receptor beta chain under discussion was sequenced for a study of shared clonotypes between healthy human individuals. The protocol was immunoSEQ multiplex PCR, while the TCRdb copy is restricted to in-frame clones and leaves out a portion. The profile covers more than 550,000 clones, with about 92% appearing a single time and less than 40% taken by the ten largest. CDR3 length equals 15 residues. The germline gives CDR1 SGHAT, CDR2 FQNNGV. With 1 base removed from V and 3 bases from J, the gap between germline ends came to 13 bases. The sequencing input was memory CD8+ T cells from PBMCs. Subset indicated: CD45RO+ cells pooled with CCR7-negative TemRA cells. This TCR derives from a young man in good health. Some clones in this sample may be carry-over from other donors' samples. The chain uses TRBV11-2 and TRBJ2-7, with D perhaps TRBD2 (5 bases). The CDR3 coding sequence is TGTGCCAGCAGCTTAGGGTCCAGTAGCGTCTACGAGCAGTACTTC. It is translated as CASSLGSSSVYEQYF. The complete variable domain, with remaining parts taken from reference TRBV11-2 and TRBJ2-7, reads EAGVAQSPRYKIIEKRQSVAFWCNPISGHATLYWYQQILGQGPKLLIQFQNNGVVDDSQLPKDRFSAERLKGVDSTLKIQPAKLEDSAVYLCASSLGSSSVYEQYFGPGTRLTVT.